The rows below give T cell receptor beta chains drawn from one sample of a study of blood T cell repertoires in COVID-19. The data were produced by immunoSEQ multiplex PCR, yet TCRdb's version contains in-frame clones alone and is incomplete. The repertoire holds 45,000 to 55,000 clones, with roughly nine tenths as singletons. What was sequenced was peripheral blood. The source is a woman aged 80 or over with acute or convalescent COVID-19. Both conserved end residues are part of each CDR3. D genes are given only for firm matches. Size values are once, few and many counts, or a class for expanded clones, and some rows have none.

D	V	size	J	CDR3	DNA
TRBD1	TRBV19	.	TRBJ1-5	CASSSDRAYQPQHF	TGTGCCAGTAGCTCGGACAGGGCCTATCAGCCCCAGCATTTT
.	TRBV4-1	.	TRBJ1-5	CASSLIADLLNQPQHF	TGCGCCAGCAGCTTGATCGCGGACTTGCTAAATCAGCCCCAGCATTTT
TRBD2	TRBV5-6	.	TRBJ2-1	CASIFGVAGGYEQFF	TGTGCCAGCATCTTCGGGGTAGCGGGGGGCTATGAGCAGTTCTTC
.	TRBV3-1/TRBV3-2	once	TRBJ2-1	CASSHANNEQFF	TGTGCCAGCAGCCATGCGAACAATGAGCAGTTCTTC
.	TRBV6-5	.	TRBJ1-1	CASTTGLLEAFF	TGTGCCAGCACCACAGGGCTCCTCGAAGCTTTCTTT
TRBD2	TRBV10-3	.	TRBJ2-3	CAPECRTSGAPTDTQYF	TGTGCCCCCGAGTGCAGAACTAGCGGGGCCCCCACAGATACGCAGTATTTT
TRBD1	TRBV12-3/TRBV12-4	.	TRBJ1-1	CASRSGQVEAFF	TGTGCCAGCAGATCAGGACAGGTCGAAGCTTTCTTT
TRBD2	TRBV30	.	TRBJ2-5	CAWSAVAGAQETQYF	TGTGCCTGGAGTGCAGTAGCGGGAGCCCAAGAGACCCAGTACTTC
TRBD1	TRBV25-1	.	TRBJ1-2	CASSDPGTVYGYTF	TGTGCCAGCAGTGATCCGGGGACAGTCTATGGCTACACCTTC
TRBD2	TRBV2	once	TRBJ2-2	CASRLELAGGRTGELFF	TGTGCCAGCAGGCTGGAGCTAGCGGGGGGGAGGACCGGGGAGCTGTTTTTT
.	TRBV20-1	.	TRBJ2-3	CSASPPRDTQYF	TGCAGTGCTAGTCCTCCGAGGGATACGCAGTATTTT
TRBD1	TRBV5-1	.	TRBJ2-7	CASSLGGQLPYEQYF	TGCGCCAGCAGCTTGGGGGGACAGCTACCCTACGAGCAGTACTTC
.	TRBV11-2	.	TRBJ1-3	CASSLGHGNTIYF	TGTGCCAGCAGCTTAGGACACGGAAACACCATATATTTT
TRBD1	TRBV19	.	TRBJ2-5	CASSPDRGIGETQYF	TGTGCCAGTAGTCCCGACAGGGGAATAGGAGAGACCCAGTACTTC
TRBD1	TRBV10-3	.	TRBJ1-1	CAISDPGGRSGSTEAFF	TGTGCCATCAGTGACCCAGGGGGTCGGTCCGGAAGCACTGAAGCTTTCTTT
TRBD2	TRBV19	.	TRBJ2-5	CASSISSSGGQETQYF	TGTGCCAGTAGTATTTCGTCTAGCGGGGGGCAAGAGACCCAGTACTTC
TRBD2	TRBV30	.	TRBJ2-7	CAWSAGRLAATEQYF	TGTGCCTGGAGTGCCGGTAGACTAGCGGCTACCGAGCAGTACTTC
.	TRBV9	.	TRBJ2-2	CASSGGNTGELFF	TGTGCCAGCAGCGGCGGCAACACCGGGGAGCTGTTTTTT
.	TRBV10-3	.	TRBJ2-1	CAIRGTAHNEQFF	TGTGCCATTCGGGGGACGGCTCACAATGAGCAGTTCTTC
.	TRBV5-1	.	TRBJ1-2	CASSQDYYGYTF	TGCGCCAGCAGTCAGGATTACTATGGCTACACCTTC
.	TRBV5-1	.	TRBJ2-3	CASSLLDPTDTQYF	TGCGCCAGCAGCTTACTAGATCCCACAGATACGCAGTATTTT
.	TRBV7-9	.	TRBJ1-2	CASSGADPLGGYTF	TGTGCCAGCAGTGGGGCTGACCCCCTGGGGGGCTACACCTTC
.	TRBV18	.	TRBJ1-4	CASSNRVGGDEKLFF	TGTGCCAGCTCAAACAGGGTTGGCGGCGACGAAAAACTGTTTTTT
.	TRBV15	once	TRBJ2-5	CATSREVREETQYF	TGTGCCACCAGCAGAGAGGTGAGGGAAGAGACCCAGTACTTC
.	TRBV19	.	TRBJ1-3	CASSVTAGNTIYF	TGTGCCAGTAGTGTAACAGCTGGAAACACCATATATTTT
TRBD2	TRBV9	.	TRBJ2-3	CASSVASGGEADTQYF	TGTGCCAGCAGCGTAGCGAGCGGGGGGGAGGCAGATACGCAGTATTTT
.	TRBV18	.	TRBJ2-4	CASSPGEQTFKNIQYF	TGTGCCAGCTCACCGGGAGAACAGACGTTTAAAAACATTCAGTACTTC
TRBD1	TRBV10-2	.	TRBJ1-1	CASSESSATGRTEAFF	TGCGCCAGCAGTGAGTCGAGCGCGACAGGGCGAACTGAAGCTTTCTTT
TRBD2	TRBV20-1	.	TRBJ2-3	CSASPSAAGELTDTQYF	TGCAGTGCTAGTCCATCCGCCGCGGGGGAGCTCACAGATACGCAGTATTTT
.	TRBV6-5	.	TRBJ1-3	CASSTGTTGNTIYF	TGTGCCAGCAGCACCGGGACAACAGGAAACACCATATATTTT
.	TRBV27	.	TRBJ2-2	CASGRLNTGELFF	TGTGCCAGCGGGCGTTTGAACACCGGGGAGCTGTTTTTT
.	TRBV6-5	.	TRBJ2-2	CASGTGMRNGELFF	TGTGCCAGCGGTACGGGGATGAGGAACGGGGAGCTGTTTTTT
.	TRBV11-2	.	TRBJ2-5	CASSSTSIETQYF	TGTGCCAGCAGCTCGACTAGTATCGAGACCCAGTACTTC
TRBD1	TRBV4-1	.	TRBJ2-2	CASSPTGSGTGELFF	TGCGCCAGCAGCCCGACAGGGTCAGGGACCGGGGAGCTGTTTTTT
TRBD1	TRBV6-5	.	TRBJ1-2	CASSTLRGIWDGYTF	TGTGCCAGCAGTACCCTCAGGGGGATTTGGGATGGCTACACCTTC
TRBD1	TRBV15	.	TRBJ1-2	CATSRVGTGALGYTF	TGTGCCACCAGCAGAGTAGGGACAGGGGCTCTTGGCTACACCTTC
TRBD1	TRBV4-2	.	TRBJ1-1	CASSAQGRTEAFF	TGTGCCAGCAGCGCACAGGGGAGGACTGAAGCTTTCTTT
.	TRBV15	.	TRBJ1-4	CATSRDINEKLFF	TGTGCCACCAGCAGAGACATCAATGAAAAACTGTTTTTT
.	TRBV29-1	.	TRBJ1-5	CSVTTAGGSNQPQHF	TGCAGCGTGACGACAGCCGGGGGAAGCAATCAGCCCCAGCATTTT
.	TRBV24-1	.	TRBJ2-3	CATRAESTDTQYF	TGTGCCACCAGGGCGGAGAGCACAGATACGCAGTATTTT
.	TRBV28	.	TRBJ2-3	CASSAPAVDTQYF	TGTGCCAGCAGTGCCCCCGCGGTAGATACGCAGTATTTT
TRBD1	TRBV2	.	TRBJ1-5	CASSEAQRGLQPQHF	TGTGCCAGCAGTGAAGCGCAAAGGGGGCTTCAGCCCCAGCATTTT
TRBD1	TRBV3-1/TRBV3-2	.	TRBJ2-3	CASSQEHRGSYTDTQYF	TGTGCCAGCAGCCAAGAACACAGGGGCTCCTACACAGATACGCAGTATTTT
.	TRBV2	.	TRBJ1-2	CASSEGAVYGYTF	TGTGCCAGCAGTGAAGGGGCAGTCTATGGCTACACCTTC
.	TRBV7-2	.	TRBJ1-2	CASRLKSEGYTF	TGTGCCAGCAGGCTTAAGTCTGAGGGCTACACCTTC
.	TRBV30	.	TRBJ2-3	CAGSLGGGPDTQYF	TGTGCCGGGAGTCTAGGCGGGGGCCCAGATACGCAGTATTTT
TRBD2	TRBV14	.	TRBJ2-3	CASSQERLAGSDTQYF	TGTGCCAGCAGCCAAGAAAGACTAGCGGGGTCAGATACGCAGTATTTT
TRBD1	TRBV5-1	.	TRBJ1-1	CASSSTGGWTEAFF	TGCGCCAGCAGCTCGACAGGGGGGTGGACTGAAGCTTTCTTT
TRBD2	TRBV27	.	TRBJ2-3	CASSTSGAPDTQYF	TGTGCCAGCAGTACTAGCGGGGCTCCAGATACGCAGTATTTT